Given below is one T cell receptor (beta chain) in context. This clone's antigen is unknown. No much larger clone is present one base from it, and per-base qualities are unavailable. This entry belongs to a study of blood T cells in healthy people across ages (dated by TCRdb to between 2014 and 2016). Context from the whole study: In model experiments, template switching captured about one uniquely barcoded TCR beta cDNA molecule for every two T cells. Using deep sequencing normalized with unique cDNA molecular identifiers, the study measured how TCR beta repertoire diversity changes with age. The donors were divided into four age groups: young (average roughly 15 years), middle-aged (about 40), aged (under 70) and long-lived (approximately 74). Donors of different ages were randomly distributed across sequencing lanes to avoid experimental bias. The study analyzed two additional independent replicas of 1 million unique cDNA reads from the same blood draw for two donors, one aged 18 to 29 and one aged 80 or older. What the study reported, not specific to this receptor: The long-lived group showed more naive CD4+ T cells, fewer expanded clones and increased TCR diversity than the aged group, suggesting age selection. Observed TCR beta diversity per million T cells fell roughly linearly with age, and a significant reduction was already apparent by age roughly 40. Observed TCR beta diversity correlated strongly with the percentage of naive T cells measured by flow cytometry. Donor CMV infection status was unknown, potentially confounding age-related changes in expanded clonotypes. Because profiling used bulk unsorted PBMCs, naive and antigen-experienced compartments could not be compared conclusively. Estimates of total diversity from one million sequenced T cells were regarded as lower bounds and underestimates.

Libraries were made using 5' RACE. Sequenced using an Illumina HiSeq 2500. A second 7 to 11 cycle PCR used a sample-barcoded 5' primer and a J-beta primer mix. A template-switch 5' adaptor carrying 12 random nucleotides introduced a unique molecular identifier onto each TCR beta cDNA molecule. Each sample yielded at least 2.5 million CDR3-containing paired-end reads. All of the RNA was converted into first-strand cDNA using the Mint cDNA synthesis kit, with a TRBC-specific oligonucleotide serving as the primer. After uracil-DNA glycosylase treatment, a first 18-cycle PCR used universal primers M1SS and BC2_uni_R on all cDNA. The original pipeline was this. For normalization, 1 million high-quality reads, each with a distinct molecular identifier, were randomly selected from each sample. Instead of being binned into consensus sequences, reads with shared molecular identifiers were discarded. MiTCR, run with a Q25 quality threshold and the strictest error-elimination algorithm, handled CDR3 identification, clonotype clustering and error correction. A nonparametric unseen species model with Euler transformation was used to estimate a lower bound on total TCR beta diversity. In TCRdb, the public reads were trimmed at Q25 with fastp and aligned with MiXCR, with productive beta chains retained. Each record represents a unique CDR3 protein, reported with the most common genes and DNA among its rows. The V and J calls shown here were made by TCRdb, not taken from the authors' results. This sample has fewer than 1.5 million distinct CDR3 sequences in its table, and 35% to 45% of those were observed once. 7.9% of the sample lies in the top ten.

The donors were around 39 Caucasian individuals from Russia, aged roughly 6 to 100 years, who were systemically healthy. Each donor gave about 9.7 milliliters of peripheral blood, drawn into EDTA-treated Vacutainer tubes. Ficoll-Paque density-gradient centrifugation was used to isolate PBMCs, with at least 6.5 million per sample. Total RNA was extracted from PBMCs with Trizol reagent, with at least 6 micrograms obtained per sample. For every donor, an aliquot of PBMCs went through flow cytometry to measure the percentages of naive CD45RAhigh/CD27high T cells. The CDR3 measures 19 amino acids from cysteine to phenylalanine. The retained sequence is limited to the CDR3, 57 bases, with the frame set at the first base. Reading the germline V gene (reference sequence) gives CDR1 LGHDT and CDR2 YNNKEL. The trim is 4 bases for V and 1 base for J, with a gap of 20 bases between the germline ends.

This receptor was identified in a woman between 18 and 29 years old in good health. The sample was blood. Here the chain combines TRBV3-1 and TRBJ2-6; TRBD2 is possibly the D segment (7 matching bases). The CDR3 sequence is CASSPFPGGGQSGANVLTF. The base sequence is TGTGCCAGCAGCCCCTTTCCGGGCGGGGGCCAGTCTGGGGCCAACGTCCTGACTTTC.